This T cell receptor beta chain was identified during a study of blood T cell repertoires in COVID-19. Trimming shortened V by 7 bases and J by 5 bases, and 11 bases separated the two germline ends. The CDR3 extends over 11 amino acids. CDR1 is DFQATT and CDR2 is SNEGSKA in the germline V gene (reference sequence). Measured with immunoSEQ multiplex PCR; TCRdb has only the in-frame clones, and not every one. The repertoire holds approximately 220,000 clones, around 87% seen once, with approximately 15% in the top ten. The receptor comes from a young man who had been exposed to COVID-19. This chain connects TRBV20-1 to TRBJ2-5; no firm D call. Input material: PBMCs or T cells enriched from blood (not recorded which). The CDR3 bases are TGCAGTGTCCCCCTCTTGGAGACCCAGTACTTC. Protein product: CSVPLLETQYF.